Below, 30 T cell receptor beta chains from the same sample are listed, as sequenced in a study of radiotherapy plus CTLA-4 blockade in lung cancer. Sequencing was performed with immunoSEQ multiplex PCR; in TCRdb, only in-frame clones are kept and a portion is missing. The table records some 52,000 clones, 65% to 80% of them present only once. Sequencing was performed on peripheral blood, taken from a patient treated with radiotherapy plus ipilimumab. The receptors originated from a human donor with non-small cell lung cancer who had a partial response to radiotherapy plus ipilimumab.

V gene TRBV9 combines with J gene TRBJ2-7, with 8 bases lining up with TRBD1. This CDR3 has 15 amino acids. Losses at the gene ends were 1 base for V and 3 bases for J; bases not matched to a gene: 6. Germline V CDR1 and CDR2: SGDLS, YYNGEE. CDR3 region: CASSVYGQGNYEQYF. CDR3 coding DNA: TGTGCCAGCAGCGTATACGGACAGGGAAACTACGAGCAGTACTTC. The full variable domain, completed using reference TRBV9 and TRBJ2-7, is DSGVTQTPKHLITATGQRVTLRCSPRSGDLSVYWYQQSLDQGLQFLIQYYNGEERAKGNILERFSAQQFPDLHSELNLSSLELGDSALYFCASSVYGQGNYEQYFGPGTRLTVT.

This chain joins TRBV28 and TRBJ2-7; no reliable D call. The germline V gene has CDR1 MDHEN and CDR2 SYDVKM. The V end lost 6 bases, the J end lost 6 bases, and 9 bases lay between the germline ends. The CDR3 is 11 amino acids. The CDR3 reads CASSQRFEQYF. The CDR3 bases are TGTGCCAGCAGCCAGCGTTTCGAGCAGTACTTC.

V and J are TRBV7-7 and TRBJ2-1; D gene ambiguous. V lost 5 bases, J lost 7 bases, and 18 bases lay in between. The CDR3 length is 15 residues. Germline V CDR1 and CDR2: SSHAT, FNYEAQ (reference sequence). For the CDR3, the DNA is TGTGCCAGCAGCCCCACATGGGCTGGGCAGAATGAGCAGTTCTTC. Its translation: CASSPTWAGQNEQFF. Drawing the rest from reference TRBV7-7 and TRBJ2-1, the complete variable domain is GAGVSQSPRYKVTKRGQDVTLRCDPISSHATLYWYQQALGQGPEFLTYFNYEAQPDKSGLPSDRFSAERPEGSISTLTIQRTEQRDSAMYRCASSPTWAGQNEQFFGPGTRLTVL.

The genes are TRBV10-1 and TRBJ2-3, with D uncertain. The germline CDR1 and CDR2 sequences are WNHNN and SYGVQD (reference sequence). V lost 7 bases to trimming and J lost 9 bases, with 14 bases between them. CDR3 size: 12 residues. CDR3 loop: CASNDGADTQYF. The CDR3 nucleotides are TGCGCCAGCAACGATGGAGCTGACACGCAGTATTTT.

The V call is TRBV10-2, the J call TRBJ2-1; 9 nucleotides align to TRBD1. The V gene end was trimmed by 3 bases and the J gene end by 3 bases; junction bases not matched to a gene: 3. CDR3 length: 15 residues. Germline V gene data show CDR1 as WSHSY and CDR2 as SAAADI. In DNA, the CDR3 is TGCGCCAGCAGTGAACAGGGGGCGGTCTACAATGAGCAGTTCTTC. Translating gives CASSEQGAVYNEQFF.

CDR3 loop: CASSLDFVGSTSEQYF. The CDR3 bases are TGTGCCAGCAGCTTAGATTTTGTGGGGAGCACCTCCGAGCAGTACTTC. J is TRBJ2-7 and V is TRBV7-2, with D tentatively TRBD2 (5 bases). This CDR3 region has 16 residues. V was cut by 1 base and J by 6 bases, with 19 bases left in between. The germline gives CDR1 SGHTA, CDR2 FQGNSA.

The J gene is TRBJ1-3, the V gene TRBV12-5, with D tentatively TRBD1 (5 bases). There are 13 residues in the CDR3. The V and J ends lost 5 bases and 2 bases respectively, with 7 bases between them. The V gene's germline CDR1 is LGHNT and CDR2 FRNRAP. The CDR3 sequence: CASGTGAGNTIYF. In DNA, the CDR3 is TGTGCTAGTGGTACGGGGGCTGGAAACACCATATATTTT.

The chain combines TRBV25-1 with TRBJ1-2, with D tentatively TRBD1 (5 bases). The germline V and J ends were trimmed by 1 base and 2 bases, with 8 bases remaining between them. CDR1 is MGHDK and CDR2 is SYGVNS in the germline V gene. This CDR3 spans 14 amino acids. The CDR3 DNA reads as TGTGCCAGCAGTGAATGGGGCGCAAACTATGGCTACACCTTC. Protein sequence: CASSEWGANYGYTF.

The V and J genes are TRBV6-8 and TRBJ1-5; possible D gene TRBD1, 6 bases. V was pared by 9 bases and J by 4 bases, with 16 bases between. This CDR3 is 14 amino acids long. Looked up from germline, CDR1 is MNHGY and CDR2 is SAAAGT. This CDR3 is CARVITGMNQPQHF. The CDR3 DNA follows: TGTGCCAGGGTAATAACAGGGATGAATCAGCCCCAGCATTTT.

This rearrangement joins TRBV19 to TRBJ1-4; the D is unclear. The V and J ends lost 3 bases and 5 bases respectively, with 7 bases between them. Germline assignment: CDR1 LNHDA and CDR2 SQIVND (reference sequence). This CDR3 contains 13 residues. CDR3 bases: TGTGCCAGTAGTATCGTCGCGAATGAAAAACTGTTTTTT. Its protein product is CASSIVANEKLFF.

The chain employs TRBV5-1 and TRBJ2-2; D gene ambiguous. V was pared by 0 bases and J by 5 bases, with 8 bases between. CDR3 size: 14 residues. In germline, CDR1 is SGHRS, CDR2 YFSETQ. DNA of the CDR3: TGCGCCAGCAGCTTGGGTCCGGGTACCGGGGAGCTGTTTTTT. Translating it yields CASSLGPGTGELFF.

V gene TRBV19 combines with J gene TRBJ1-1; D ambiguous. V lost 4 bases and J lost 1, with 16 bases in between. CDR3 length equals 16 residues. CDR1 is LNHDA and CDR2 is SQIVND in the germline V gene (reference sequence). Written as DNA, the CDR3 is TGTGCCAGTAGTACTCTATATCGACACGCGAACACTGAAGCTTTCTTT. The encoded protein is CASSTLYRHANTEAFF.

By share of the sample, this clone is medium-sized. CDR3 sequence reads: CASRDTGSNTEAFF. CDR3 bases: TGTGCCAGCAGAGATACAGGGTCGAACACTGAAGCTTTCTTT. This chain links TRBV13 with TRBJ1-1, with a tentative D call TRBD1 (6 bases). V was clipped by 6 bases and J by 1 base, with 12 bases between them. The CDR3 is made up of 14 amino acids. Germline assignment: CDR1 PRHDT and CDR2 FYEKMQ (reference sequence).

The V gene is TRBV19, the J gene TRBJ2-2; 8 bases line up with TRBD1. Germline lookup yields CDR1 LNHDA and CDR2 SQIVND (reference sequence). The junction had 2 bases not matched to a gene; V was cut back by 5 bases and J by 6 bases. This CDR3 contains 13 residues. The CDR3 loop is CASSSQGAGELFF. Written as DNA, the CDR3 is TGTGCCAGTAGTTCACAGGGGGCCGGGGAGCTGTTTTTT.

This clone was recorded once. The chain combines TRBV2 with TRBJ2-5; D is undetermined. The V end was cut by 6 bases, the J end by 8 bases, with 13 bases between. Germline-derived CDR1 and CDR2 are SNHLY and FYNNEI. The length of the CDR3 is 12 residues. The CDR3 DNA reads TGTGCCAGCAGGCCTGACTCCTCCACCCAGTACTTC. Its protein product is CASRPDSSTQYF.

The V call is TRBV2, the J call TRBJ2-7; maybe TRBD1 (6 bases). The germline CDR1 and CDR2 sequences are SNHLY and FYNNEI. The CDR3 is 19 residues long. V was shortened by 0 bases and J by 2 bases, with 23 bases between the two germline ends. The CDR3 spells CASSEAEKGVTGRPYEQYF. As DNA, the CDR3 is TGTGCCAGCAGTGAAGCGGAAAAGGGGGTAACAGGAAGGCCCTACGAGCAGTACTTC.

V is TRBV5-1 and J is TRBJ1-2; 8 bases align to TRBD1. Germline assignment: CDR1 SGHRS and CDR2 YFSETQ. The CDR3 loop spans 15 amino acids. J was trimmed by 2 bases and V by 0 bases; bases with no gene match: 3. CDR3 sequence reads: CASSLDRGGNYGYTF. The CDR3 bases are TGCGCCAGCAGCTTGGACAGGGGGGGAAACTATGGCTACACCTTC.

In DNA, the CDR3 is TGTGCCAGCAGTAGGACAGGGTCTGACACAGATACGCAGTATTTT. Protein: CASSRTGSDTDTQYF. The V gene is TRBV6-5, the J gene TRBJ2-3; 8 positions match TRBD1. CDR3 length equals 15 residues. Germline CDR1 and CDR2: MNHEY and SVGAGI. Unmatched junction bases numbered 6, after V lost 5 bases and J lost 2 bases.

This clone has only a few counts. This chain joins TRBV29-1 and TRBJ2-1; maybe TRBD1 (6 bases). V lost 1 base and J lost 1, with 17 bases in between. CDR3 length: 17 amino acids. The germline CDR1 and CDR2 sequences are SQVTM and ANQGSEA. In nucleotides, the CDR3 is TGCAGCGTTGAAGGGTGGGCCTCGGACAGTTCCTACAATGAGCAGTTCTTC. Amino acids: CSVEGWASDSSYNEQFF.

The V gene is TRBV11-2, the J gene TRBJ2-7, with 10 bases identical to TRBD1. Germline CDR1 is SGHAT and CDR2 is FQNNGV. Trimming at V came to 5 bases and at J to 4 bases, leaving 14 bases not matched to a gene. CDR3 length: 17 amino acids. The CDR3 loop is CASSETLSRDRGYEQYF. In nucleotides, the CDR3 is TGTGCCAGCAGCGAGACTCTATCACGGGACAGGGGTTACGAGCAGTACTTC. The full variable domain, in which reference TRBV11-2 and TRBJ2-7 provide the parts outside the CDR3, is EAGVAQSPRYKIIEKRQSVAFWCNPISGHATLYWYQQILGQGPKLLIQFQNNGVVDDSQLPKDRFSAERLKGVDSTLKIQPAKLEDSAVYLCASSETLSRDRGYEQYFGPGTRLTVT.

The chain uses TRBV10-3 and TRBJ1-2; 8 bases agree with TRBD1. CDR1 is ENHRY, CDR2 SYGVKD, per germline. This CDR3 is 14 amino acids long. V lost 6 bases, J lost 4 bases, and 7 bases stayed unmatched. The CDR3 reads CAIRRDRRAYGYTF. The CDR3 coding sequence is TGTGCCATCAGACGGGACAGGAGGGCCTATGGCTACACCTTC.

V is TRBV13 and J is TRBJ1-6; D is uncertain. Trimming stripped 5 bases from V and 5 bases from J, with 10 bases between. CDR1 PRHDT and CDR2 FYEKMQ come from the germline V gene (reference sequence). CDR3 length: 14 amino acids. CDR3 protein: CASSSRHDNSPLHF. CDR3 coding DNA: TGTGCCAGCAGCAGTCGACACGATAATTCACCCCTCCACTTT.

V and J are TRBV4-2 and TRBJ2-7, with D perhaps matching TRBD1 (6 bases). CDR1 is LGHNA, CDR2 YNFKEQ, per germline. There are 16 residues in the CDR3. Trimming shortened V by 5 bases and J by 0 bases, and 17 bases separated the two germline ends. The CDR3 loop is CASSLEQGDSSYEQYF. CDR3 nucleotides: TGTGCCAGCAGCTTAGAACAGGGCGATAGCTCCTACGAGCAGTACTTC.

The CDR3 loop is CASSLTTRPDTQYF. The CDR3 region has the DNA TGTGCCAGCAGCTTGACAACCCGCCCAGATACGCAGTATTTT. V and J are TRBV5-4 and TRBJ2-3; D remains ambiguous. CDR1 SGHNT and CDR2 YYREEE come from the germline V gene (reference sequence). V was clipped by 1 base and J by 4 bases, with 10 bases between them. The CDR3 extends over 14 amino acids.

The chain joins TRBV5-1 to TRBJ2-3, with 7 bases that match TRBD1. The CDR3 has 17 residues. Germline CDR1 SGHRS, CDR2 YFSETQ. V shed 4 bases and J 0 bases; nucleotides not matched to a gene: 11. The CDR3 nucleotides are TGCGCCAGCAGCCCTAACACAGGGGTCCTTAGCACAGATACGCAGTATTTT. Protein product: CASSPNTGVLSTDTQYF. Based on the CDR3 plus reference TRBV5-1 and TRBJ2-3, the full variable domain is KAGVTQTPRYLIKTRGQQVTLSCSPISGHRSVSWYQQTPGQGLQFLFEYFSETQRNKGNFPGRFSGRQFSNSRSEMNVSTLELGDSALYLCASSPNTGVLSTDTQYFGPGTRLTVL.

This chain uses TRBV2 with TRBJ1-5, with 7 bases identical to TRBD1. V gave up 8 bases and J gave up 5 bases; unmatched junction bases: 12. Looked up from germline, CDR1 is SNHLY and CDR2 is FYNNEI. CDR3 length equals 15 residues. The CDR3: CASHEGQNPYQPQHF. The DNA for the CDR3 is TGTGCCAGCCACGAGGGACAGAACCCTTATCAGCCCCAGCATTTT. Filled out from reference TRBV2 and TRBJ1-5, the complete variable domain reads EPEVTQTPSHQVTQMGQEVILRCVPISNHLYFYWYRQILGQKVEFLVSFYNNEISEKSEIFDDQFSVERPDGSNFTLKIRSTKLEDSAMYFCASHEGQNPYQPQHFGDGTRLSIL.

This sequence joins TRBV7-9 and TRBJ2-1, with TRBD2 matching over 9 bases. V lost 7 bases to trimming and J lost 5 bases; unmatched junction nucleotides: 3. The CDR3 is 13 amino acids. Germline CDR1 reads SEHNR; CDR2 reads FQNEAQ (reference sequence). CDR3 nucleotide sequence: TGTGCCAGCACCCGACTAGCGGACAATGAGCAGTTCTTC. Protein sequence: CASTRLADNEQFF.

This chain uses TRBV7-9 with TRBJ1-2, with 10 bases that match TRBD1. This CDR3 region has 15 residues. Germline V gene data show CDR1 as SEHNR and CDR2 as FQNEAQ (reference sequence). V shed 5 bases and J 6 bases; nucleotides not matched to a gene: 9. In nucleotides, the CDR3 is TGTGCCAGCAGCCAGACAGGGGGCGCACATAATGGCTACACCTTC. This encodes CASSQTGGAHNGYTF. Combining the CDR3 with reference TRBV7-9 and TRBJ1-2 gives the whole variable domain DTGVSQNPRHKITKRGQNVTFRCDPISEHNRLYWYRQTLGQGPEFLTYFQNEAQLEKSRLLSDRFSAERPKGSFSTLEIQRTEQGDSAMYLCASSQTGGAHNGYTFGSGTRLTVV.

The CDR3, as DNA: TGCGCCAGCAGTGAGTTCGGTAGCGGGGGGCCTCGACCCTACGAGCAGTACTTC. Protein product: CASSEFGSGGPRPYEQYF. V gene TRBV10-2 combines with J gene TRBJ2-7; 10 bases fit TRBD2. Germline CDR1 WSHSY, CDR2 SAAADI. V trimming: 1 base; J trimming: 2 bases; junction bases outside the gene matches: 11. The CDR3 runs 18 residues.

The rearrangement links TRBV27 to TRBJ1-2; D perhaps matches TRBD1 (6 bases). The germline V gene encodes CDR1 MNHEY and CDR2 SMNVEV (reference sequence). The CDR3 runs to 16 residues. V lost 5 bases and J 6 bases, leaving 22 bases between the germline ends. DNA of the CDR3: TGTGCCAGCAGTCCCAGGGGTGGGATTAGGTGGAATGGCTACACCTTC. As protein: CASSPRGGIRWNGYTF.